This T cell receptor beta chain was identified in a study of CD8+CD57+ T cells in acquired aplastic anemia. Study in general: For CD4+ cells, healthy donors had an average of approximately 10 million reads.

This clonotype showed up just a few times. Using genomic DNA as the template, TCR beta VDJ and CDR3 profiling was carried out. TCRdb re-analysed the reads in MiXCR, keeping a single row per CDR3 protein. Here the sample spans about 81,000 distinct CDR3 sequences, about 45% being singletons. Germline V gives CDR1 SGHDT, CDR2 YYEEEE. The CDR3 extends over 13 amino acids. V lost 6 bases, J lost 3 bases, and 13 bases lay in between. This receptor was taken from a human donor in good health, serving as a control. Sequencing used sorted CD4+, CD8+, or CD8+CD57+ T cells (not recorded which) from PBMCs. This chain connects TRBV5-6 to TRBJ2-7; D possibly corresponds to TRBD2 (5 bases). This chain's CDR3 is CASTTLSGYEQYF. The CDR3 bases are TGTGCCAGCACCACTTTGAGCGGCTACGAGCAGTACTTC. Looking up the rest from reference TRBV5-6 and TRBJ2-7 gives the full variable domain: DAGVTQSPTHLIKTRGQQVTLRCSPKSGHDTVSWYQQALGQGPQFIFQYYEEEERQRGNFPDRFSGHQFPNYSSELNVNALLLGDSALYLCASTTLSGYEQYFGPGTRLTVT.